The 32 T cell receptor beta chains below were found in one sample sequenced in a study of T cells in Graves' hyperthyroidism and ophthalmopathy. The investigators amplified TCR beta CDR3 regions from RNA transcripts. The primer set for the first-round RT-PCR of the TCR CDR3 was HTBI. TCRdb re-derived calls from the multiplex PCR reads in MiXCR, one entry per CDR3 protein. The sample holds hundreds of thousands of distinct CDR3 sequences, roughly 13% seen once. Sequenced: blood. Receptors were obtained from a woman aged 30 to 39 with Graves' hyperthyroidism.

The chain links TRBV7-8 to TRBJ2-1; D possibly corresponds to TRBD2 (6 bases). The V and J ends lost 5 bases and 0 bases respectively, with 17 bases between them. Germline lookup yields CDR1 SGHVS and CDR2 FQNEAQ. This CDR3 is built from 17 residues. CDR3 bases: TGTGCCAGCAGCCAAGGCCCGAGGAGGGCCTCCTACAATGAGCAGTTCTTC. Encoded protein: CASSQGPRRASYNEQFF.

This clonotype appeared many times. This chain uses TRBV2 with TRBJ2-2; D possibly matches TRBD1 or TRBD2 (5 bases each). The CDR3 is 14 residues long. Trimming took off 10 bases at V and 3 bases at J, with 15 bases between the two ends. CDR1 is SNHLY, CDR2 FYNNEI, per germline. DNA of the CDR3: TGTGCCATCTCCCAGGGACGGGACACCGGGGAGCTGTTTTTT. This sequence encodes CAISQGRDTGELFF.

This clonotype was recorded a few times. The chain uses TRBV12-3 or TRBV12-4 and TRBJ2-7; TRBD2 matches 14 bases. V trimming: 7 bases; J trimming: 4 bases; junction bases outside the gene matches: 6. The CDR3 is made up of 15 amino acids. CDR3 sequence (DNA): TGTGCCAGCACTCACGGGACTAGCGGGAGTTACGAGCAGTACTTC. This translates into CASTHGTSGSYEQYF.

This clonotype was observed many times. J is TRBJ2-2 and V is TRBV19; D gene ambiguous. This CDR3 contains 13 residues. The V and J ends lost 3 bases and 7 bases respectively, with 9 bases between them. Germline lookup yields CDR1 LNHDA and CDR2 SQIVND (reference sequence). Here the CDR3 DNA reads TGTGCCAGTAGTATCGCTTCCGGCGGGGAGCTGTTTTTT. Residues: CASSIASGGELFF.

This clonotype has a handful of counts. The chain has TRBV19 and TRBJ2-5; D is possibly TRBD1 (9 bases). The CDR3 loop spans 17 amino acids. The germline CDR1 and CDR2 sequences are LNHDA and SQIVND (reference sequence). Trimming stripped 6 bases from V and 11 bases from J, with 31 bases between. CDR3 protein: CASSTGTGTPREAGQYF. Here the CDR3 DNA reads TGTGCCAGTAGCACCGGGACAGGGACCCCGCGGGAGGCCGGTCAGTACTTC.

This clonotype was seen repeatedly, ten times or more. The chain has TRBV7-2 and TRBJ1-2; D gene unclear. V lost 1 base and J lost 7, with 1 base in between. This CDR3 is built from 10 residues. Looked up from germline, CDR1 is SGHTA and CDR2 is FQGNSA. CDR3 DNA sequence: TGTGCCAGCAGCTTAGGTGGCTACACCTTC. It translates to CASSLGGYTF. Full variable domain (remainder filled in from reference TRBV7-2 and TRBJ1-2): GAGVSQSPSNKVTEKGKDVELRCDPISGHTALYWYRQSLGQGLEFLIYFQGNSAPDKSGLPSDRFSAERTGGSVSTLTIQRTQQEDSAVYLCASSLGGYTFGSGTRLTVV.

This clonotype was picked up many times. CDR3 sequence (DNA): TGTGCCAGCCACCCGGCGGGTGTGGGCCCCACTGAAGCTTTCTTT. This translates into CASHPAGVGPTEAFF. The chain employs TRBV28 and TRBJ1-1; D is unclear. CDR1 and CDR2 from the germline V gene are MDHEN and SYDVKM. This CDR3 has 15 residues. With 8 bases removed from V and 4 bases from J, the gap between germline ends came to 20 bases.

This clonotype was detected only a few times. The CDR3 DNA reads as TGTGCCAGCAGTCCTGACCAGGGACTAGCGGGAAATGAGCAGTTCTTC. Its translation: CASSPDQGLAGNEQFF. This rearrangement joins TRBV14 to TRBJ2-1; TRBD2 matches at 13 bases. Trimming cost V 6 bases and J 7 bases; bases outside gene matches: 9. The CDR3 contains 16 residues. CDR1 SGHDN and CDR2 FVKESK come from the germline V gene. Based on the CDR3 plus reference TRBV14 and TRBJ2-1, the full variable domain is EAGVTQFPSHSVIEKGQTVTLRCDPISGHDNLYWYRRVMGKEIKFLLHFVKESKQDESGMPNNRFLAERTGGTYSTLKVQPAELEDSGVYFCASSPDQGLAGNEQFFGPGTRLTVL.

Many counts were recorded for this clonotype. The chain combines TRBV2 with TRBJ2-7; 9 bases agree with TRBD1. With 3 bases clipped from V and 2 bases from J, the junction kept 8 bases outside the gene matches. Germline CDR1 and CDR2: SNHLY and FYNNEI. The CDR3 is made up of 16 amino acids. The DNA for the CDR3 is TGTGCCAGCAGTGATGGGACAGGGTCGATTCCCTACGAGCAGTACTTC. Encoded protein: CASSDGTGSIPYEQYF.

As regards this clonotype: A much larger clone is a single base away; this may be a read error. This chain connects TRBV11-2 to TRBJ2-1, with D hard to call. Germline V gene data show CDR1 as SGHAT and CDR2 as FQNNGV. CDR3 length: 11 amino acids. CDR3 residues: CASSIEDEQFF. CDR3 sequence (DNA): TGTGCCAGCAGCATAGAGGATGAGCAGTTCTTC.

The V call is TRBV10-3, the J call TRBJ2-7, with 9 bases lining up with TRBD1. Germline CDR1 is ENHRY and CDR2 is SYGVKD. The length of the CDR3 is 13 residues. V was clipped by 7 bases and J by 6 bases; unmatched bases: 7. CDR3 in amino acids: CAIKGDRVGEQYF. In DNA, the CDR3 is TGTGCCATCAAAGGGGACAGGGTTGGCGAGCAGTACTTC.

This clonotype was picked up a small number of times. This chain links TRBV4-1 with TRBJ2-1; 11 bases map to TRBD2. This CDR3 contains 16 residues. V shed 4 bases and J 9 bases; nucleotides not matched to a gene: 11. Germline loops: CDR1 MGHRA, CDR2 YSYEKL. The CDR3 is CASSPRLAGRDTEQFF. The CDR3 nucleotides are TGCGCCAGCAGCCCTAGACTAGCGGGACGCGACACTGAGCAGTTCTTC.

This clonotype was seen ten or more times. V gene TRBV6-2 or TRBV6-3 combines with J gene TRBJ2-7, with D maybe TRBD2 (6 bases). From germline, CDR1 is MNHEY and CDR2 SVGEGT. This CDR3 region has 15 residues. V was cut by 6 bases and J by 0 bases, with 15 bases left in between. The DNA of the CDR3 is TGTGCCAGCAGACTTAGGAGGGGAATCTCCTACGAGCAGTACTTC. Residues: CASRLRRGISYEQYF.

This clonotype was seen at least ten times. The chain joins TRBV30 to TRBJ2-5, with D perhaps matching TRBD1 (5 bases). The germline CDR1 and CDR2 sequences are GTSNPN and SVGIG (reference sequence). The CDR3 spans 13 residues. V gave up 1 base and J gave up 6 bases, with 12 bases separating them. The CDR3 nucleotides read TGTGCCTGGAGTGAAGACAGTCGAAAGACCCAGTACTTC. It encodes CAWSEDSRKTQYF.

This clonotype was counted between two and nine times. The genes are TRBV27 and TRBJ2-5; D ambiguous. The germline V and J ends were trimmed by 2 bases and 5 bases, with 12 bases remaining between them. This CDR3 has 14 amino acids. The germline CDR1 and CDR2 sequences are MNHEY and SMNVEV (reference sequence). CDR3 nucleotides: TGTGCCAGCAGTTTAGTAGGGTTTGAGGAGACCCAGTACTTC. This translates into CASSLVGFEETQYF.

The gene calls are TRBV25-1 and TRBJ1-3; no clear D gene. The germline gives CDR1 MGHDK, CDR2 SYGVNS. This CDR3 spans 13 amino acids. V shed 5 bases and J shed 4 bases, with 9 bases lying between them. The CDR3: CASSTLLGNTIYF. The CDR3 nucleotides are TGTGCCAGCAGTACCCTACTCGGAAACACCATATATTTT.

This clonotype was counted ten times or more. The chain is built from TRBV7-2 and TRBJ1-1, with D maybe TRBD1 (5 bases). Trimming left V 2 bases short and J 0 bases short, with 7 bases between. The CDR3 has 14 amino acids. The germline gives CDR1 SGHTA, CDR2 FQGNSA. The CDR3 sequence: CASSLSRVNTEAFF. In nucleotides, the CDR3 is TGTGCCAGCAGCTTATCCAGGGTGAACACTGAAGCTTTCTTT.

This clonotype was seen more than once but under ten times. The chain links TRBV20-1 to TRBJ2-7, with TRBD2 matching over 7 bases. CDR3 length: 16 residues. V lost 0 bases and J lost 5; bases outside the gene matches: 13. The germline CDR1 and CDR2 sequences are DFQATT and SNEGSKA (reference sequence). CDR3 coding DNA: TGCAGTGCTAGAGATTTGGGCGGGAGAAACAGTAACGAGCAGTACTTC. Translating gives CSARDLGGRNSNEQYF.

This clonotype has at least ten counts. The chain couples TRBV2 to TRBJ2-1, with 7 bases fitting TRBD2. There are 15 residues in the CDR3. The V and J ends lost 6 bases and 3 bases, in that order; junction bases with no gene match: 8. Looked up from germline, CDR1 is SNHLY and CDR2 is FYNNEI. This CDR3 is CASSLTSEYYNEQFF. CDR3 bases: TGTGCCAGCAGCCTCACTAGCGAATACTACAATGAGCAGTTCTTC.

This chain uses TRBV5-1 with TRBJ1-2; D gene ambiguous. The germline V gene has CDR1 SGHRS and CDR2 YFSETQ. Trimming stripped 4 bases from V and 9 bases from J, with 16 bases between. The CDR3 consists of 13 residues. This CDR3 is CASSPDGRSSYTF. Here the CDR3 DNA reads TGCGCCAGCAGCCCGGACGGTAGGAGTAGCTACACCTTC.

The V and J genes are TRBV30 and TRBJ2-7, with D possibly matching TRBD2 (6 bases). This CDR3 region has 13 residues. The germline V gene encodes CDR1 GTSNPN and CDR2 SVGIG (reference sequence). Deletions cut 8 bases from V and 2 bases from J, with 16 bases between. For the CDR3, the DNA is TGTGCCACCCAGGGAGGAGAGGCCTACGAGCAGTACTTC. Encoded protein: CATQGGEAYEQYF.

The sample holds many counts of this clonotype. This sequence joins TRBV27 and TRBJ1-6, with unresolved D. CDR3 size: 13 residues. Germline V lookup: CDR1 MNHEY, CDR2 SMNVEV (reference sequence). V shed 5 bases and J shed 6 bases, with 8 bases lying between them. CDR3 sequence (DNA): TGTGCCAGCAGTCCCGCTCTTAATTCACCCCTCCACTTT. Translating gives CASSPALNSPLHF.

This clonotype was picked up many times. The chain links TRBV7-2 to TRBJ2-3; D gene uncertain. This CDR3 is 14 amino acids long. Germline assignment: CDR1 SGHTA and CDR2 FQGNSA. Trimming left V 0 bases short and J 4 bases short, with 8 bases between. The CDR3: CASSLADQADTQYF. Here the CDR3 DNA reads TGTGCCAGCAGCTTAGCGGACCAGGCAGATACGCAGTATTTT.

This clonotype was observed at least ten times. The chain links TRBV28 to TRBJ2-5; the match to TRBD2 covers 9 bases. This CDR3 contains 13 residues. Germline lookup yields CDR1 MDHEN and CDR2 SYDVKM. V lost 7 bases to trimming and J lost 11 bases; unmatched junction nucleotides: 11. The CDR3 here is CASITGAGGLQYF. The CDR3 DNA follows: TGTGCCAGCATTACCGGGGCGGGAGGGCTTCAGTACTTC.

With regard to this clonotype: This may arise from a read error, as a much more abundant clone is one base away. CDR3 bases: TGTGCCAGCAGGTTACAGAATTTCTACGAGCAGTACTTC. Amino acid sequence: CASRLQNFYEQYF. The rearrangement joins TRBV12-3 or TRBV12-4 to TRBJ2-7; D is uncertain. V lost 6 bases, J lost 3 bases, and 12 bases lay in between. The CDR3 contains 13 residues.

This chain uses TRBV20-1 with TRBJ2-5; TRBD2 agrees at 15 bases. CDR1 is DFQATT and CDR2 is SNEGSKA in the germline V gene (reference sequence). The length of the CDR3 is 17 residues. V was pared by 5 bases and J by 2 bases, with 9 bases of the junction left unmatched. The CDR3: CSAPGTSGRRSQETQYF. CDR3 DNA sequence: TGCAGTGCTCCAGGGACTAGCGGGAGGAGATCACAAGAGACCCAGTACTTC.

This clonotype occurred many times. The gene calls are TRBV11-2 and TRBJ2-5, with D maybe TRBD2 (7 bases). Trimming removed 2 bases from V and 1 base from J, with 14 bases in between. CDR1 is SGHAT and CDR2 is FQNNGV in the germline V gene. The CDR3 is made up of 16 amino acids. CDR3: CASSLPTGRVQETQYF. In DNA, the CDR3 is TGTGCCAGCAGCTTACCCACAGGGAGGGTCCAAGAGACCCAGTACTTC. Full variable domain (rest looked up from reference TRBV11-2 and TRBJ2-5): EAGVAQSPRYKIIEKRQSVAFWCNPISGHATLYWYQQILGQGPKLLIQFQNNGVVDDSQLPKDRFSAERLKGVDSTLKIQPAKLEDSAVYLCASSLPTGRVQETQYFGPGTRLLVL.

This clonotype was counted at least ten times. The rearrangement links TRBV28 to TRBJ2-7, with 7 bases identical to TRBD1. The CDR3 runs 14 residues. The V gene's germline CDR1 is MDHEN and CDR2 SYDVKM. Trimming removed 6 bases from V and 5 bases from J; junction bases left unmatched: 10. CDR3 coding DNA: TGTGCCAGCAGCAATGCCGGGACAGCCGACGAGCAGTACTTC. As protein: CASSNAGTADEQYF.

This clonotype showed up many times. This chain links TRBV24-1 with TRBJ2-7, with TRBD1 matching over 8 bases. The CDR3 consists of 15 residues. V lost 3 bases and J lost 3; bases outside the gene matches: 6. The germline CDR1 and CDR2 sequences are KGHDR and SFDVKD. The CDR3 nucleotides are TGTGCCACCAGTGATAATACAGGGGGACGCTACGAGCAGTACTTC. Amino acid sequence: CATSDNTGGRYEQYF.

This clonotype showed up many times. V and J are TRBV5-1 and TRBJ2-7; D is unresolved. V was clipped by 1 base and J by 5 bases, with 16 bases between them. There are 15 residues in the CDR3. The germline V gene encodes CDR1 SGHRS and CDR2 YFSETQ. CDR3 sequence (DNA): TGCGCCAGCAGCTTGACGTCAGACCCACGCGACGAGCAGTACTTC. Translated, it gives CASSLTSDPRDEQYF. Full variable domain (outside the CDR3, taken from reference TRBV5-1 and TRBJ2-7): KAGVTQTPRYLIKTRGQQVTLSCSPISGHRSVSWYQQTPGQGLQFLFEYFSETQRNKGNFPGRFSGRQFSNSRSEMNVSTLELGDSALYLCASSLTSDPRDEQYFGPGTRLTVT.

This clonotype has ten or more counts. This chain connects TRBV28 to TRBJ2-7; D is possibly TRBD1 or TRBD2 (5 bases each). The CDR3 is 15 residues long. Germline V gene lookup returns CDR1 MDHEN and CDR2 SYDVKM. Trimming shortened V by 4 bases and J by 0 bases, and 13 bases separated the two germline ends. The CDR3 reads CASSSGTASSYEQYF. DNA of the CDR3: TGTGCCAGCAGTTCCGGGACGGCGAGCTCCTACGAGCAGTACTTC.

This clonotype turned up a few times. The chain carries TRBV20-1 and TRBJ2-3; possibly TRBD1 for D (6 bases). CDR1 DFQATT and CDR2 SNEGSKA come from the germline V gene (reference sequence). The V and J ends lost 5 bases and 4 bases respectively, with 16 bases between them. The CDR3 has 14 residues. The CDR3 here is CSADDRLGADTQYF. The DNA for the CDR3 is TGCAGTGCTGACGACAGGTTGGGTGCAGATACGCAGTATTTT.